Listed below are T cell receptor beta chains from one sample, sequenced in a study of cytomegalovirus exposure and HLA in healthy donors. Using immunoSEQ multiplex PCR, the repertoire was profiled, and TCRdb retains in-frame clones only, with some absent. The profile shows 110,000 to 150,000 clones, roughly 82% of them singletons. Sequenced material: PBMCs. These receptors came from a male donor in good health and CMV-seronegative. Both conserved end residues are part of each CDR3. D genes are given only for firm matches. The listing skips clone size in some rows; elsewhere it reads once, few, many or a size class.

v_gene	d_gene	j_gene	abundance	CDR3nt	CDR3aa
TRBV7-9	NA	TRBJ1-1	NA	TGTGCCAGCAGCCCGAGTTATGGGAACACTGAAGCTTTCTTT	CASSPSYGNTEAFF
TRBV10-3	NA	TRBJ1-1	NA	TGTGCCATCAGGTTTAGCCTTAACACTGAAGCTTTCTTT	CAIRFSLNTEAFF
TRBV30	NA	TRBJ1-1	NA	TGTGCCTCACGGGGTTACAAAGGGTTTGGGGCTTTCTTT	CASRGYKGFGAFF
TRBV28	NA	TRBJ1-2	NA	TGTGCCAGCAGTTTCGGAGTACAGACGGGAGACTATGGCTACACCTTC	CASSFGVQTGDYGYTF
TRBV21-1	NA	TRBJ2-7	NA	TGTGCCAGCAGCAAAGGGCTCCCTTTC	CASSKGLPF
TRBV19	NA	TRBJ2-5	NA	TGTGCCAGTAGTCCCCCTCGGCAGGGGATAGAGACCCAGTACTTC	CASSPPRQGIETQYF
TRBV18	TRBD1	TRBJ1-6	NA	TGTGCCAGCTCAAAGGCTCGGGACAGGCCCGGGGGAACACCCCTCCACTTT	CASSKARDRPGGTPLHF
TRBV5-1	NA	TRBJ2-5	once	TGCGCCAGCAGCTCCCTAGGTCTCAGACAAGAGACCCAGTACTTC	CASSSLGLRQETQYF
TRBV7-9	NA	TRBJ1-2	NA	TGTTCCAGCAGCTTAGGAGCGATGGACTACACCTTC	CSSSLGAMDYTF
TRBV6-5	NA	TRBJ2-7	few	TGTGCCAGCAGTTCCACTGCCTACGAGCAGTACTTC	CASSSTAYEQYF
TRBV19	NA	TRBJ2-3	NA	TGTGCCAGTAGCAACCCGGCGGGGGCCACAGATACGCAGTATTTT	CASSNPAGATDTQYF
TRBV7-2	NA	TRBJ2-3	NA	TGTGCCAGCAGCCTAGAGCGGTATTCGCGCACAGATACGCAGTATTTT	CASSLERYSRTDTQYF
TRBV4-3	TRBD1	TRBJ1-2	NA	TGCGCCAGCAGCCAGGGGAACAGGGGGCGCTTTAATGGCTACACCTTC	CASSQGNRGRFNGYTF
TRBV5-4	NA	TRBJ2-1	once	TGTGCCAGCAGCCCGAGGTATAGCGGCCACAATGAGCAGTTCTTC	CASSPRYSGHNEQFF
TRBV27	NA	TRBJ2-1	once	TGTGCCAGCAGTGCGGAAAACCCCCGCCCCAGCTCCTACAATGAGCAGTTCTTC	CASSAENPRPSSYNEQFF
TRBV2	NA	TRBJ1-5	NA	TGTGCCAGCAGTGGACACCCTGATCAGCCCCAGCATTTT	CASSGHPDQPQHF
TRBV9	NA	TRBJ2-1	NA	TGTGCCAGTGGGGAGGGGGATTACAATGAGCAGTTCTTC	CASGEGDYNEQFF
TRBV7-2	NA	TRBJ2-1	NA	TGTGCCAGCAGCAAGGGGGGGGTCTACAATGAGCAGTTCTTC	CASSKGGVYNEQFF
TRBV9	NA	TRBJ2-1	NA	TGTGCCAGCAGCTACCCTGGTCTATACAATGAGCAGTTCTTC	CASSYPGLYNEQFF